Listed below are T cell receptor beta chains from one sample, sequenced in a study of control samples from healthy donors and cancer patients. Measured with immunoSEQ multiplex PCR; TCRdb has only the in-frame clones, and not every one. The table records 150,000 to 200,000 clones, 90% of them present only once. Sequencing was carried out using blood. These receptors were taken from a woman between 50 and 59 years old in good health. Each CDR3 is given with its conserved first and last residue. The D gene is left open where the match is weak. For some rows the clone size is stated as once, few or many, or as a class when expanded; others skip it.

TRBV24-1,TRBJ1-5,NA,NA,TGTGCCACGGCCCCAAGCTATAGCAATCAGCCCCAGCATTTT,CATAPSYSNQPQHF
TRBV5-1,TRBJ2-7,NA,once,TGCGCCAGCAGCCTTGCCGGGACCGTCTCCTACGAGCAGTACTTC,CASSLAGTVSYEQYF
TRBV12-3/TRBV12-4,TRBJ2-7,TRBD1,NA,TGTGCCAGCAGCTTGGGACAGGGCTACGAGCAGTACTTC,CASSLGQGYEQYF
TRBV19,TRBJ1-2,NA,NA,TGTGCCACCCAGAGAACATACGCATATGGCTACACCTTC,CATQRTYAYGYTF
TRBV7-2,TRBJ2-3,NA,NA,TGTGCCAGCAGCGGAGTAATCGCGGTAACAGATACGCAGTATTTT,CASSGVIAVTDTQYF
TRBV7-9,TRBJ2-3,TRBD2,NA,TGTGCCAGCAGCTTAGCGCTAATTCTAGCGGGAGTGGTGGATACGCAGTATTTT,CASSLALILAGVVDTQYF
TRBV28,TRBJ2-3,NA,NA,TGTGCCAGCAGCCCCGGACTGGGCCGGGGGCAGTATTTT,CASSPGLGRGQYF
TRBV28,TRBJ1-1,NA,NA,TGTGCCAGCAGTCTGAGGATATACACTGAAGCTTTCTTT,CASSLRIYTEAFF
TRBV19,TRBJ2-7,NA,NA,TGTGCCAGTAGTATAGACCCAGGAGCCTACGAGCAGTACTTC,CASSIDPGAYEQYF
TRBV3-1/TRBV3-2,TRBJ2-7,NA,NA,TGTGCCAGCAGCCAGACGGGGGGCCAGCAGTACTTC,CASSQTGGQQYF
TRBV28,TRBJ1-5,NA,few,TGTGCCAGTAGGGGACCATCCCATCAGCCCCAGCATTTT,CASRGPSHQPQHF
TRBV28,TRBJ2-1,NA,once,TGTGCCAGCAGTGAGGCCCATGAGCAGTTCTTC,CASSEAHEQFF
TRBV10-3,TRBJ2-7,NA,NA,TGTGCCATCAGTGAGGGGGGAATAGCCTACGAGCAGTACTTC,CAISEGGIAYEQYF
TRBV5-1,TRBJ2-7,NA,once,TGCGCCAGCAGCTGGCCGGGGGAATACGAGCAGTACTTC,CASSWPGEYEQYF
TRBV2,TRBJ1-5,TRBD1,NA,TGTGCCAGCAGGTGGGGACAGGGGATCAATCAGCCCCAGCATTTT,CASRWGQGINQPQHF
TRBV3-1/TRBV3-2,TRBJ1-2,TRBD1,once,TGTGCCAGCAGCCAAACCCCCGGGACAGGGAACGGCTACACCTTC,CASSQTPGTGNGYTF
TRBV10-3,TRBJ1-5,NA,NA,TGTGCCATCAGTGCAGGACAGAATAGCAATCAGCCCCAGCATTTT,CAISAGQNSNQPQHF
TRBV19,TRBJ2-1,TRBD2,NA,TGTGCCAGTAGTACCTGGACTAGCCGAAACAATGAGCAGTTCTTC,CASSTWTSRNNEQFF
TRBV19,TRBJ2-7,NA,NA,TGTGCCAGCATCCAACCCAGGTTACAGGGAGTTTACGAGCAGTACTTC,CASIQPRLQGVYEQYF
TRBV19,TRBJ2-1,NA,NA,TGTGCCAGTAGTACGTTAAGCGGGTGGCCCCACAATGAGCAGTTCTTC,CASSTLSGWPHNEQFF
TRBV3-1/TRBV3-2,TRBJ2-5,TRBD1,NA,TGTGCCAGCAGCCAAGTCCACAGGGGAGAGACCCAGTACTTC,CASSQVHRGETQYF
TRBV28,TRBJ2-4,NA,NA,TGTGCCAGCAGTTTAGTGGGGGGAAACATTCAGTACTTC,CASSLVGGNIQYF
TRBV29-1,TRBJ1-1,TRBD1,NA,TGCAGCGTGGCGCAGGGGGCGCTGGATCGGGTCACTGAAGCTTTCTTT,CSVAQGALDRVTEAFF
TRBV5-4,TRBJ2-2,NA,NA,TGTGCCAGCAGCACACTTCTCCGCGGCGGGGAGCTGTTTTTT,CASSTLLRGGELFF
TRBV28,TRBJ1-5,NA,NA,TGTGCCAGCAGTCCCCCGCGAGGGAACCCCTATCAGCCCCAGCATTTT,CASSPPRGNPYQPQHF
TRBV6-5,TRBJ1-4,TRBD1,NA,TGTGCCAGCAGTTACCTAAAGGGGGCTGGTGAAAAACTGTTTTTT,CASSYLKGAGEKLFF
TRBV19,TRBJ2-3,TRBD2,NA,TGTGCCAGTGGCCCGAGGGCGGGAGGCAGCGATACGCAGTATTTT,CASGPRAGGSDTQYF
TRBV27,TRBJ2-2,NA,NA,TGTGCCAGCAAAGGGGAGCTGTTTTTT,CASKGELFF
TRBV28,TRBJ2-7,TRBD1,few,TGTGCCAGCAGCCGTCCTGGGACAGTAACCTACGAGCAGTACTTC,CASSRPGTVTYEQYF
TRBV28,TRBJ2-2,TRBD2,NA,TGTGCCAGCAGTTCTAGCGGGAGTGTGGCCGGGGAGCTGTTTTTT,CASSSSGSVAGELFF
TRBV28,TRBJ1-1,TRBD1,NA,TGTGCCAGCAGTTTGAGACAGGGGGGATTGAACACTGAAGCTTTCTTT,CASSLRQGGLNTEAFF